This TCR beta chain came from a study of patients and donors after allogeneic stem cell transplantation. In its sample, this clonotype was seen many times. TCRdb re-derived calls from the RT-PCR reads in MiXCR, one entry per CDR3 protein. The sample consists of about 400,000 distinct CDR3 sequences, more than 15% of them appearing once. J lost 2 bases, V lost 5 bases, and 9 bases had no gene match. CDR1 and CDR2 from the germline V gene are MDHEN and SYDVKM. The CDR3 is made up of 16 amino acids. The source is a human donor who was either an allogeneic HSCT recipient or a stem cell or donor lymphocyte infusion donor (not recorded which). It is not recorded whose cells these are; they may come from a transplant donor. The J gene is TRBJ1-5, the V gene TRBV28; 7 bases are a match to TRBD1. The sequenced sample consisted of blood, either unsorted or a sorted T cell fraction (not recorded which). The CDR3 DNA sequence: TGTGCCAGCAGTCCTTACCTTGGACAGGGCAATCAGCCCCAGCATTTT. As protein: CASSPYLGQGNQPQHF.